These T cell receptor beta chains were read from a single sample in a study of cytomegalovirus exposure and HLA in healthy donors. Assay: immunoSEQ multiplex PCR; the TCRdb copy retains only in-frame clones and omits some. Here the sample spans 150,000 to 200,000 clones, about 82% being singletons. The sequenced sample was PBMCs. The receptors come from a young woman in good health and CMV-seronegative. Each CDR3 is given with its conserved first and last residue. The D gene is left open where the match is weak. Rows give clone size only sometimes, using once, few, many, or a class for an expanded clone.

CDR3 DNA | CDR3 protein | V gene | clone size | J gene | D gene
TGTGCCAGCAGTTATCGACTAGCGGGAGATGGTGGTGAGCAGTTCTTC | CASSYRLAGDGGEQFF | TRBV6-5 | . | TRBJ2-1 | TRBD2
TGTGCCAGCAGCCAAGATCCGACTAGCGGGAGGGTAGGCAATGAGCAGTTCTTC | CASSQDPTSGRVGNEQFF | TRBV4-2 | . | TRBJ2-1 | TRBD2
TGTGCCAGCAGCCTCCGGACAGGGACAGTTCAGCCCCAGCATTTT | CASSLRTGTVQPQHF | TRBV7-6 | few | TRBJ1-5 | TRBD1
TGTGCCAGCAGAGACAGGGTAGGGGGGCAGCCCCAGCATTTT | CASRDRVGGQPQHF | TRBV27 | . | TRBJ1-5 | TRBD1
TGTGCCAGCAGTTACTACACAGGGGTCGGGACCCAGTACTTC | CASSYYTGVGTQYF | TRBV6-6 | . | TRBJ2-5 | TRBD1
TGTGCCAGCAGCTTGGGATTTGCGGGGATCAACACCGGGGAGCTGTTTTTT | CASSLGFAGINTGELFF | TRBV5-4 | . | TRBJ2-2 | .
TGTGCCAGCAGTTTGGACCGGATCGGGGGGCTGAACACTGAAGCTTTCTTT | CASSLDRIGGLNTEAFF | TRBV27 | few | TRBJ1-1 | .
TGCGCCAGCAGCCAAACTTGGACTAGCGGGGGCAGCACAGATACGCAGTATTTT | CASSQTWTSGGSTDTQYF | TRBV4-1 | . | TRBJ2-3 | TRBD2
TGTGCCAGTAGTATTAGTAGGGGGACAGGTCATCAGCCCCAGCATTTT | CASSISRGTGHQPQHF | TRBV19 | . | TRBJ1-5 | TRBD1
TGTGCCAGCAGTTCCGGACAGGGGGCAGTCACCGGGGAGCTGTTTTTT | CASSSGQGAVTGELFF | TRBV6-5 | few | TRBJ2-2 | TRBD1
TGTGCCAGCAGCTTTGTGGCAGGGGATGAGCAGTTCTTC | CASSFVAGDEQFF | TRBV7-9 | . | TRBJ2-1 | .